Sequencing of this TCR beta chain was carried out in a study of blood T cell repertoires in COVID-19. Study details: Both acute and convalescent COVID-19 samples were obtained from the United States, Italy and Spain. T cells, B-cell-depleted T cells, or PBMCs supplied cDNA or gDNA.

Under the authors' procedure: Estimation of nucleated cell counts was performed using reference gene primer amplification. The method was immunoSEQ multiplex PCR; TCRdb's version includes in-frame clones alone and lacks a portion of them. From that table come the V and J calls and clone size; the DNA was used to work out D and trimming. The top ten hold more than 1.5% of the sample, which has about 140,000 clones, 70% to 90% seen once. V dropped 2 bases and J dropped 2 bases, with 10 bases sitting between them. This CDR3 has 16 amino acids. CDR1 and CDR2 (germline): SGHAT, FQNNGV. The rearrangement uses TRBV11-2 and TRBJ1-6; maybe TRBD1 (6 bases). Sequenced input: peripheral blood. This clonotype originated in a woman in her sixties or seventies with acute or convalescent COVID-19. CDR3 sequence reads: CASSLRQATYNSPLHF. The CDR3 DNA is TGTGCCAGCAGCTTAAGACAGGCCACCTATAATTCACCCCTCCACTTT.